Detailed here is one T cell receptor (beta chain). Its antigen is undetermined. The sample belongs to a study of tumor-infiltrating lymphocytes in primary liver carcinoma. cDNA specific to TCR beta was made from 450 to 500 ng of total RNA, with a constant-region primer employed for priming. Modified slightly, ARM-PCR produced TCR beta libraries over three nested multiplex PCR rounds. Investigators reported that the first two PCR rounds, at roughly 11 cycles each, used TRBV1-TRBV30 forward primers with a C-beta reverse primer. TCRdb redid the calling of the multiplex PCR reads with MiXCR, one entry per CDR3 protein. The data contain 320,000 or so distinct CDR3 sequences, roughly two thirds of them seen just once; the ten biggest clones take up roughly 9%. The germline CDR1 and CDR2 sequences are GTSNPN and SVGIG (reference sequence). The CDR3 is made up of 18 amino acids. With V trimmed by 1 base and J by 2 bases, 11 bases remained unmatched.

Findings and limits, study-wide: Compared with blood, tumor repertoires held significantly more in their top 250 clones.

The source of the blood RNA was unsorted whole blood, and germline DNA was extracted as well. Patients in the cohort were treatment-naive and living with chronic HBV infection. The sample was peripheral blood. This TCR was sampled from a man aged 40-55 years with primary liver carcinoma and hepatitis B virus infection. This chain links TRBV30 with TRBJ1-5; 10 bases match TRBD1. CDR3 bases: TGTGCCTGGAGTGCCCAGACAGGGGGCCAGGTCGGCAATCAGCCCCAGCATTTT. This encodes CAWSAQTGGQVGNQPQHF. Supplemented by reference TRBV30 and TRBJ1-5, the full variable domain reads SQTIHQWPATLVQPVGSPLSLECTVEGTSNPNLYWYRQAAGRGLQLLFYSVGIGQISSEVPQNLSASRPQDRQFILSSKKLLLSDSGFYLCAWSAQTGGQVGNQPQHFGDGTRLSIL.